This passage covers 13 T cell receptor beta chains from one sample sequenced in a study of blood T cell repertoires in COVID-19. Sequencing used immunoSEQ multiplex PCR; TCRdb keeps in-frame clones, though not all of them. The data contain more than 45,000 clones, roughly four fifths of them singletons. Sequences were obtained from peripheral blood. The receptor source for this set is a man of 80 years or more with COVID-19, enrolled during active disease.

The chain has TRBV11-3 and TRBJ2-5; 8 nucleotides agree with TRBD2. The CDR3 is 16 residues long. V was pared by 0 bases and J by 1 base, with 4 bases of the junction left unmatched. Germline V CDR1 and CDR2: SGHNT, YENEEA. Here the CDR3 reads CASSLDGSGGQETQYF. For the CDR3, the DNA is TGTGCCAGCAGCTTAGACGGGAGCGGGGGCCAAGAGACCCAGTACTTC.

This chain joins TRBV19 and TRBJ1-4, with D possibly matching TRBD1 (5 bases). Trimming removed 4 bases from V and 3 bases from J, with 15 bases in between. The germline CDR1 and CDR2 sequences are LNHDA and SQIVND (reference sequence). The CDR3 has 16 amino acids. CDR3 sequence: CASSKAGPEANEKLFF. In nucleotides, the CDR3 is TGTGCCAGTAGTAAAGCAGGGCCAGAGGCTAATGAAAAACTGTTTTTT.

The V and J genes are TRBV7-3 and TRBJ2-3, with unresolved D. The V gene lost 1 base and the J gene lost 3 bases, with 17 bases spanning the gap. Germline CDR1 SGHTA, CDR2 FQGTGA. There are 17 residues in the CDR3. The chain's CDR3 is CASSLKRGAYETDTQYF. CDR3 DNA sequence: TGTGCCAGCAGCTTAAAGAGAGGTGCCTACGAGACAGATACGCAGTATTTT.

The J gene is TRBJ2-7, the V gene TRBV24-1; 10 bases map to TRBD1. Losses at the gene ends were 4 bases for V and 6 bases for J; bases not matched to a gene: 11. Germline V CDR1 and CDR2: KGHDR, SFDVKD. The CDR3 runs to 16 residues. The CDR3 loop is CATSDAGTGVDREQYF. CDR3 sequence (DNA): TGTGCCACCAGTGACGCTGGGACAGGGGTGGACCGCGAGCAGTACTTC.

This clone was detected only a few times. The genes are TRBV6-2 or TRBV6-3 and TRBJ2-7; tentative D call: TRBD2 (6 bases). V was pared by 2 bases and J by 8 bases, with 10 bases between. The CDR3 totals 12 residues. Per the germline V gene, CDR1 is MNHEY and CDR2 is SVGEGT. The CDR3 here is CASSYGLTQQYV. The CDR3 nucleotides are TGTGCCAGCAGTTACGGACTAACACAGCAGTACGTC.

The chain joins TRBV10-1 to TRBJ2-2; D perhaps matches TRBD1 (5 bases). There are 14 residues in the CDR3. V lost 5 bases, J lost 4 bases, and 11 bases lay in between. Germline V gene sequence: CDR1 WNHNN, CDR2 SYGVQD (reference sequence). This chain's CDR3 is CASSPGQGTGELFF. As DNA, the CDR3 is TGCGCCAGCAGTCCAGGGCAGGGCACCGGGGAGCTGTTTTTT.

J is TRBJ1-2 and V is TRBV24-1; possible D gene TRBD1, 5 bases. From germline, CDR1 is KGHDR and CDR2 SFDVKD. V lost 2 bases, J lost 4 bases, and 16 bases lay in between. The CDR3 is 16 amino acids. The CDR3 DNA is TGTGCCACCAGTGATTCTGCCCCGACAGTTCCCTATGGCTACACCTTC. Residues: CATSDSAPTVPYGYTF.

This clone showed up just once. The rearrangement uses TRBV7-2 and TRBJ1-4, with D tentatively TRBD1 (5 bases). Between the trimmed V and J ends, which lost 0 bases and 6 bases, there was a span of 11 bases. The germline gives CDR1 SGHTA, CDR2 FQGNSA. This CDR3 contains 15 residues. The CDR3 DNA reads TGTGCCAGCAGCTTAGCGTGGGGGGGACATGAAAAACTGTTTTTT. Translating gives CASSLAWGGHEKLFF.

This clone was detected a few times. The V call is TRBV15, the J call TRBJ1-3, with D hard to call. V was cut by 0 bases and J by 1 base, with 13 bases left in between. Per germline, CDR1 LNHNV and CDR2 YYDKDF (reference sequence). CDR3 length equals 17 residues. Written as DNA, the CDR3 is TGTGCCACCAGCAGAGATAGGCTCACGGGTTCTGGAAACACCATATATTTT. Translation gives CATSRDRLTGSGNTIYF.

The chain carries TRBV5-1 and TRBJ1-2; D is unclear. Per germline, CDR1 SGHRS and CDR2 YFSETQ. V was trimmed by 2 bases and J by 1 base, leaving 6 bases between them. The CDR3 loop spans 13 amino acids. The CDR3 nucleotides read TGCGCCAGCAGCTTACAAAATAACTATGGCTACACCTTC. Protein: CASSLQNNYGYTF.

The chain couples TRBV12-3 or TRBV12-4 to TRBJ2-2; 8 positions agree with TRBD1. J was trimmed by 6 bases and V by 8 bases; bases with no gene match: 5. CDR3 length: 13 residues. The CDR3 loop is CASLLRGPGELFF. As DNA, the CDR3 is TGTGCCAGCCTACTCAGGGGGCCCGGGGAGCTGTTTTTT.

J is TRBJ1-2 and V is TRBV5-1; 8 bases match TRBD1. The CDR3 is 17 amino acids. Unmatched junction bases numbered 15, after V lost 5 bases and J lost 3 bases. Germline V gene data show CDR1 as SGHRS and CDR2 as YFSETQ. The CDR3, as DNA: TGCGCCAGCAGTCTCGGCCCGGGCACAGGGGGTGACTATGGCTACACCTTC. Its protein is CASSLGPGTGGDYGYTF.

This clone was observed a few times. The chain is built from TRBV30 and TRBJ2-3; 9 bases match TRBD2. Per the germline V gene, CDR1 is GTSNPN and CDR2 is SVGIG (reference sequence). Trimming took 5 bases from V and 11 from J; bases not matched to a gene: 17. CDR3 length: 15 amino acids. CDR3: CAWGYGGGGAQGQYF. DNA for the CDR3: TGTGCCTGGGGCTACGGGGGCGGGGGGGCTCAAGGGCAGTATTTT.